The T cell receptor beta chain described here comes from a study of blood T cell repertoires in COVID-19. The wider study: There were acute and convalescent COVID-19 samples, and they came from the United States, Italy and Spain.

Per the study methods: Nucleated cell counts were estimated from reference gene primer amplification. The method was immunoSEQ multiplex PCR; TCRdb's version includes in-frame clones alone and lacks a portion of them. That table is the source of V, J and clone size, and D and trimming were worked out from the DNA. The profile covers about 330,000 clones, with about 92% appearing a single time and about 18% taken by the ten largest. Assignment of participants to cohorts was predicated upon participant-reported clinical history. V was trimmed by 4 bases and J by 9 bases, leaving 25 bases between them. Per the germline V gene, CDR1 is MGHRA and CDR2 is YSYEKL. The CDR3 has 16 residues.

This chain uses TRBV4-1 with TRBJ2-7; D perhaps matches TRBD2 (5 bases). The sequencing sample was made of PBMCs or T cells enriched from blood (not recorded which). This clonotype was obtained from a woman between 25 and 40 years old who had recovered from COVID-19. The CDR3 region is CASSPGPGPRERGQYF. DNA for the CDR3: TGCGCCAGCAGCCCCGGGCCTGGTCCAAGGGAGAGAGGGCAGTACTTC.